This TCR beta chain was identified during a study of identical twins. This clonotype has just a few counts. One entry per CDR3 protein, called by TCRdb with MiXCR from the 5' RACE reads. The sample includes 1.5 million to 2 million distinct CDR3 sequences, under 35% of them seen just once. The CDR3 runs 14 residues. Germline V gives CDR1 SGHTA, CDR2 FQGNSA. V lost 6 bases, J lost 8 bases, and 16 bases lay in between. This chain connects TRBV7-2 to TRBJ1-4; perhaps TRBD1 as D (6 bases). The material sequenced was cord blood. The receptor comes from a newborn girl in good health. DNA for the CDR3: TGTGCCAGCAGGGGGAACAGGGAAAAAGAAAAACTGTTTTTT. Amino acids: CASRGNREKEKLFF.